These 32 T cell receptor beta chains originate from one sample sequenced in a study of read filtering for tumor transcriptome and immune sequencing. The library was built from about 370 ng RNA with molecular barcoded adaptors for alpha/delta and beta/gamma chains. TCRdb re-derived calls from the reads in MiXCR, one entry per CDR3 protein. Among 100,000 to 150,000 distinct CDR3 sequences listed, over 10% were seen once. The sample consisted of a population of CD138-negative cells sorted from bone marrow. The source is a donor at least 40 years old with multiple myeloma.

Of note for this clonotype: With a far larger clone one base away, a read error is the likely cause. The genes are TRBV12-3 or TRBV12-4 and TRBJ2-1; D perhaps matches TRBD2 (5 bases). CDR3 length: 15 residues. Here the CDR3 reads CASGLVDGGRSEQFF. Written as DNA, the CDR3 is TGTGCTAGTGGTTTGGTAGATGGCGGGCGCAGTGAGCAGTTCTTC.

This clonotype was seen at least ten times. The chain employs TRBV6-2 or TRBV6-3 and TRBJ1-5; no clear D gene. The V gene lost 7 bases and the J gene lost 0 bases, with 10 bases spanning the gap. The CDR3 runs 14 residues. The V gene's germline CDR1 is MNHEY and CDR2 SVGEGT. DNA for the CDR3: TGTGCCAGCAAGGAACAATATAGCAATCAGCCCCAGCATTTT. Its protein is CASKEQYSNQPQHF.

This clonotype has a count of ten or more. This sequence joins TRBV9 and TRBJ2-1, with no clear D. The V gene lost 4 bases and the J gene lost 9 bases, with 17 bases spanning the gap. Germline V lookup: CDR1 SGDLS, CDR2 YYNGEE. This CDR3 contains 14 residues. The CDR3 DNA sequence: TGTGCCAGCAGCCCCCGACCCAGCCAGTCTGAGCAGTTCTTC. It yields the protein CASSPRPSQSEQFF. The complete variable domain, with remaining parts taken from reference TRBV9 and TRBJ2-1, reads DSGVTQTPKHLITATGQRVTLRCSPRSGDLSVYWYQQSLDQGLQFLIQYYNGEERAKGNILERFSAQQFPDLHSELNLSSLELGDSALYFCASSPRPSQSEQFFGPGTRLTVL.

This clonotype has only a few counts. A much larger clone is a single base away; this may be a read error. The rearrangement uses TRBV30 and TRBJ2-1; D is perhaps TRBD1 or TRBD2 (5 bases each). The germline CDR1 and CDR2 sequences are GTSNPN and SVGIG (reference sequence). The CDR3 runs 11 residues. CDR3 sequence (DNA): TGTGCCGGGGGAGTGTACAAGGAGCAGTTCTTC. It translates to CAGGVYKEQFF.

This clonotype was found many times. The chain couples TRBV14 to TRBJ2-2; 8 bases map to TRBD1. The CDR3 runs 15 residues. Germline CDR1 reads SGHDN; CDR2 reads FVKESK. The V and J ends lost 4 bases and 3 bases, in that order; junction bases with no gene match: 4. The CDR3 is CASSPGQAYTGELFF. The CDR3 coding sequence is TGTGCCAGCAGCCCGGGACAGGCATACACCGGGGAGCTGTTTTTT.

The rearrangement joins TRBV28 to TRBJ2-2, with 10 bases fitting TRBD2. Looked up from germline, CDR1 is MDHEN and CDR2 is SYDVKM. Trimming took 9 bases from V and 6 from J; bases not matched to a gene: 7. This CDR3 is 14 amino acids long. CDR3 coding DNA: TGTGCCAGTTCACTAGCGGGGCTCCCCGGGGAGCTGTTTTTT. Translated: CASSLAGLPGELFF.

The sample holds a few counts of this clonotype. One base away lies a much larger clone, so this may be a sequencing read error. J is TRBJ1-4 and V is TRBV12-3 or TRBV12-4, with TRBD1 matching over 8 bases. This CDR3 has 15 amino acids. Trimming took 5 bases from V and 6 from J; bases not matched to a gene: 8. CDR3 bases: TGTGCCAGCAGTCTGCGGACAGGGACGGATGAAAAACTGTTTTTT. It translates to CASSLRTGTDEKLFF.

The sample holds many counts of this clonotype. The chain couples TRBV20-1 to TRBJ2-1; no clear D gene. This CDR3 contains 15 residues. Germline loops: CDR1 DFQATT, CDR2 SNEGSKA (reference sequence). V lost 3 bases and J lost 0, with 12 bases in between. The CDR3 bases are TGCAGTGCTAGCATCCCAGGCCGCTCCTACAATGAGCAGTTCTTC. It codes for CSASIPGRSYNEQFF.

This clonotype was picked up many times. DNA of the CDR3: TGTGCCAGCAGCTTAGGTGTACTAGCGGGAAGAGAGACCCAGTACTTC. Amino acids: CASSLGVLAGRETQYF. This rearrangement joins TRBV7-8 to TRBJ2-5; 10 nucleotides agree with TRBD2. In germline, CDR1 is SGHVS, CDR2 FQNEAQ. The CDR3 runs to 16 residues. The J segment lost 4 bases and the V segment lost 1 base, leaving 6 bases of the junction unmatched.

This clonotype was counted many times. This chain connects TRBV12-3 or TRBV12-4 to TRBJ2-1; D is possibly TRBD1 (6 bases). The CDR3 sequence is 13 residues long. V lost 7 bases and J lost 8, with 15 bases in between. CDR3 sequence: CASTRIEGDEQFF. CDR3 in DNA: TGTGCCAGCACCAGAATCGAGGGGGATGAGCAGTTCTTC.

In regard to this clonotype: Because it lacks the conserved phenylalanine or tryptophan at the end, this CDR3 is likely a read error. The gene calls are TRBV5-6 and TRBJ1-1; D unresolved. Germline loops: CDR1 SGHDT, CDR2 YYEEEE. Trimming left V 1 base short and J 1 base short, with 8 bases between. CDR3 length equals 14 residues. The CDR3 spells CASSLQVGNTEAFL. The CDR3 nucleotides read TGTGCCAGCAGCTTGCAGGTGGGGAACACTGAAGCTTTCCTT.

To note about this clonotype: One end of the junction fails to match germline, which may point to a read error. The chain employs TRBV12-3 or TRBV12-4 and TRBJ2-1; TRBD2 agrees at 11 bases. The CDR3 is 16 amino acids. The CDR3 sequence: CASNIRTSGSHNEQFF. The CDR3 nucleotides are TGTGCCAGCAACATCAGAACTAGCGGGAGCCACAACGAGCAGTTCTTC.

The rearrangement joins TRBV4-2 to TRBJ2-7; 8 bases match TRBD2. The CDR3 contains 14 residues. V shed 5 bases, J shed 3 bases, and the junction held 6 bases outside the gene matches. Germline V gene data show CDR1 as LGHNA and CDR2 as YNFKEQ. The CDR3 sequence: CASSWGSGNYEQYF. CDR3 nucleotides: TGTGCCAGCAGCTGGGGTAGCGGGAACTACGAGCAGTACTTC.

In its sample, this clonotype was seen many times. The chain employs TRBV9 and TRBJ2-1, with TRBD2 matching 13 bases. After removal of 3 bases from V and 5 bases from J, the junction contained 5 bases not matched to a gene. CDR3 length: 16 amino acids. Germline CDR1 reads SGDLS; CDR2 reads YYNGEE. The CDR3 coding sequence is TGTGCCAGCAGCGGATCGGGACTAGCGGGACACAATGAGCAGTTCTTC. Its protein product is CASSGSGLAGHNEQFF.

Many counts were recorded for this clonotype. The rearrangement links TRBV14 to TRBJ2-1; 12 nucleotides line up with TRBD2. This CDR3 contains 17 residues. The germline V gene encodes CDR1 SGHDN and CDR2 FVKESK. The trim removed 6 bases at V and 7 bases at J, leaving 13 bases unmatched. CDR3 nucleotide sequence: TGTGCCAGCAGTCCCGAGCTAGCGGGAGGGCCGGCTAATGAGCAGTTCTTC. Its protein is CASSPELAGGPANEQFF.

This clonotype was seen only a few times. This chain joins TRBV6-2 or TRBV6-3 and TRBJ1-1; 7 nucleotides align to TRBD1. The CDR3 covers 13 residues. Germline CDR1 and CDR2: MNHEY and SVGEGT. J gave up 9 bases and V 8 bases, and 12 bases lay outside the gene matches. The CDR3 DNA reads as TGTGCCAGCGGCCTTGACCCGGGACAGAAAGCTTTCTTT. Translating it yields CASGLDPGQKAFF.

This chain joins TRBV7-3 and TRBJ2-1, with D possibly TRBD1 on 8 matching bases. Germline assignment: CDR1 SGHTA and CDR2 FQGTGA. This CDR3 spans 15 amino acids. Trimming shortened V by 5 bases and J by 8 bases, and 19 bases separated the two germline ends. CDR3 nucleotides: TGTGCCAGCAGCCCCACAGGGGGGGCTTGGGATGAGCAGTTCTTC. The encoded protein is CASSPTGGAWDEQFF. The complete variable domain, with remaining parts taken from reference TRBV7-3 and TRBJ2-1, reads GAGVSQTPSNKVTEKGKYVELRCDPISGHTALYWYRQSLGQGPEFLIYFQGTGAADDSGLPNDRFFAVRPEGSVSTLKIQRTERGDSAVYLCASSPTGGAWDEQFFGPGTRLTVL.

Worth noting for this clonotype: It may be a read error: a sequence one base away is much more abundant. This rearrangement joins TRBV27 to TRBJ2-5; D gene uncertain. Germline V lookup: CDR1 MNHEY, CDR2 SMNVEV (reference sequence). This CDR3 spans 14 amino acids. In DNA form, the CDR3 reads TGTGCCAGCATTACTCGGAAGAACGGAGAGACCCAGTGCTTC. Its protein is CASITRKNGETQCF.

This clonotype was seen many times. J is TRBJ1-4 and V is TRBV19, with no clear D. Trimming removed 3 bases from V and 6 bases from J, with 8 bases in between. The CDR3 length is 13 residues. Germline V CDR1 and CDR2: LNHDA, SQIVND (reference sequence). The CDR3 bases are TGTGCCAGTAGTATTGCCTTGGATGAAAAACTGTTTTTT. Its translation: CASSIALDEKLFF.

J is TRBJ2-3 and V is TRBV7-8, with 7 bases aligning to TRBD2. This CDR3 comprises 15 residues. Germline V gene lookup returns CDR1 SGHVS and CDR2 FQNEAQ. J lost 4 bases, V lost 2 bases, and 6 bases had no gene match. The CDR3 reads CASSLIRGGPDTQYF. The CDR3 DNA reads TGTGCCAGCAGCTTAATCCGGGGAGGGCCAGATACGCAGTATTTT.

The sample holds many counts of this clonotype. This chain links TRBV2 with TRBJ2-4; TRBD2 might be the D (6 bases). Trimming took 6 bases from V and 2 from J, leaving 20 bases between them. Germline lookup yields CDR1 SNHLY and CDR2 FYNNEI. There are 17 residues in the CDR3. The DNA for the CDR3 is TGTGCCAGCAGAGCAGCGACTAGTTTGAGAACCAAAAACATTCAGTACTTC. Translation gives CASRAATSLRTKNIQYF.

With respect to this clonotype: This may arise from a read error, as a much more abundant clone is one base away. In nucleotides, the CDR3 is TGTGTCAGCAGTCCGGGACAGGGGGCCGTTGAGACCCAGTACTTC. Encoded protein: CVSSPGQGAVETQYF. V gene TRBV12-3 or TRBV12-4 combines with J gene TRBJ2-5, with 12 bases matching TRBD1. CDR3 size: 15 residues.

This clonotype was recorded at least ten times. The chain carries TRBV19 and TRBJ1-2; D remains ambiguous. This CDR3 has 13 amino acids. CDR1 is LNHDA, CDR2 SQIVND, per germline (reference sequence). V lost 5 bases to trimming and J lost 2 bases, with 9 bases between them. CDR3 in DNA: TGTGCCAGTAGTCCTAGGAAGAACTATGGCTACACCTTC. It is translated as CASSPRKNYGYTF.

This clonotype appeared many times. The CDR3 DNA reads TGTGCCAGCAGTGGGGGGATCGGCACAGATACGCAGTATTTT. It is translated as CASSGGIGTDTQYF. The V and J genes are TRBV25-1 and TRBJ2-3; D could derive from TRBD1 or TRBD2 (5 bases each). V was cut by 4 bases and J by 1 base, with 9 bases left in between. The CDR3 contains 14 residues. From germline, CDR1 is MGHDK and CDR2 SYGVNS.

The table lists this clonotype with many counts. The chain combines TRBV5-5 with TRBJ2-4; possible D gene TRBD1, 6 bases. Per germline, CDR1 SGHKS and CDR2 YYEKEE (reference sequence). The ends were cut back, 2 bases at V and 8 bases at J, with 8 bases in the middle. The CDR3 sequence is 12 residues long. CDR3 loop: CASSLQGDIQYF. The DNA for the CDR3 is TGTGCCAGCAGCTTACAGGGAGACATTCAGTACTTC.

At least ten counts were recorded for this clonotype. The chain is built from TRBV5-6 and TRBJ2-7; no reliable D call. V was cut by 2 bases and J by 2 bases, with 14 bases left in between. Per the germline V gene, CDR1 is SGHDT and CDR2 is YYEEEE. This CDR3 is 15 amino acids long. CDR3 in amino acids: CASSFVSNPTYEQYF. The CDR3 DNA sequence: TGTGCCAGCAGCTTCGTGTCAAACCCAACCTACGAGCAGTACTTC.

Note on this clonotype: A much bigger clone sits one base away, suggesting this may be a read error. The DNA for the CDR3 is TGTGCCACCAGCCAACTAGTCGGGGAGCTGTTTTTT. Its protein product is CATSQLVGELFF. The chain couples TRBV14 to TRBJ2-2; tentative D call: TRBD2 (5 bases). This CDR3 contains 12 residues. The germline V gene encodes CDR1 SGHDN and CDR2 FVKESK.

The rearrangement joins TRBV20-1 to TRBJ1-1, with TRBD1 identical over 7 bases. Germline CDR1 is DFQATT and CDR2 is SNEGSKA (reference sequence). The CDR3 sequence is 14 residues long. With 2 bases clipped from V and 4 bases from J, the junction kept 7 bases outside the gene matches. The CDR3 spells CSARLGGGGTEAFF. Written as DNA, the CDR3 is TGCAGTGCTAGACTAGGGGGCGGAGGCACTGAAGCTTTCTTT.

This chain joins TRBV19 and TRBJ1-5, with TRBD1 matching 7 bases. J was trimmed by 5 bases and V by 5 bases; bases with no gene match: 3. Germline V gene lookup returns CDR1 LNHDA and CDR2 SQIVND (reference sequence). This CDR3 contains 13 residues. The CDR3, as DNA: TGTGCCAGTAGTGCGCAGGGGGATCAGCCCCAGCATTTT. It codes for CASSAQGDQPQHF.

At least ten counts were recorded for this clonotype. The chain links TRBV29-1 to TRBJ1-5, with 7 bases lining up with TRBD1. There are 12 residues in the CDR3. J was trimmed by 6 bases and V by 7 bases; bases with no gene match: 6. Germline V CDR1 and CDR2: SQVTM, ANQGSEA. CDR3 region: CSAGQAGQPQHF. Here the CDR3 DNA reads TGCAGCGCAGGACAGGCAGGTCAGCCCCAGCATTTT.

This clonotype occurred many times. The chain uses TRBV14 and TRBJ1-1; TRBD1 aligns across 8 bases. J gave up 4 bases and V 0 bases, and 1 base lay outside the gene matches. The CDR3 is made up of 14 amino acids. Germline CDR1 SGHDN, CDR2 FVKESK. For the CDR3, the DNA is TGTGCCAGCAGCCAAGAGCAGGGGGCCACTGAAGCTTTCTTT. Translated, it gives CASSQEQGATEAFF.

This clonotype was observed a single time. It may be a read error: a sequence one base away is much more abundant. CDR3 in amino acids: CASSLGVAITGTQYF. As DNA, the CDR3 is TGCGCCAGCAGCTTGGGGGTAGCGATCACAGGTACGCAGTATTTT. The V call is TRBV5-1, the J call TRBJ2-3, with D tentatively TRBD1 or TRBD2 (5 bases each). This CDR3 has 15 amino acids. Germline CDR1 and CDR2: SGHRS and YFSETQ.